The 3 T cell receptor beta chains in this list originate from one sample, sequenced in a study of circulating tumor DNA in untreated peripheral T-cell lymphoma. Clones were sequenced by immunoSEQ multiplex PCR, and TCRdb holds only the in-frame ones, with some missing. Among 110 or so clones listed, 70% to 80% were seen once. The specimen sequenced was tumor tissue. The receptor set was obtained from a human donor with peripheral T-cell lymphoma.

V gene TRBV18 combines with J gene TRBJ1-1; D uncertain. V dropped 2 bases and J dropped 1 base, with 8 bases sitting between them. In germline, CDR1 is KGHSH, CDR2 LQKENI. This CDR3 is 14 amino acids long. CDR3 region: CASSPGGPNTEAFF. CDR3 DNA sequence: TGTGCCAGCTCACCAGGAGGGCCGAACACTGAAGCTTTCTTT.

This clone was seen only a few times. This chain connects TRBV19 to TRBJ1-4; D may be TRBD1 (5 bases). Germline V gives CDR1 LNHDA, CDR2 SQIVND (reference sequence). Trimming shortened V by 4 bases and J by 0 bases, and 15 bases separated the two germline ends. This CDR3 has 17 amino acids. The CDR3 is CASSSGHRIATNEKLFF. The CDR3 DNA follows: TGTGCCAGTAGTAGCGGGCACAGGATTGCAACTAATGAAAAACTGTTTTTT.

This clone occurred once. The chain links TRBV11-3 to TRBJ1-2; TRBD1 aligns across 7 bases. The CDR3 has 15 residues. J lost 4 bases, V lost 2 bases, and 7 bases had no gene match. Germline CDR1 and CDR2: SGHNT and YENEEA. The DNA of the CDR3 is TGTGCCAGCAGCTTATTCGGACAGGAGGGCTATGGCTACACCTTC. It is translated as CASSLFGQEGYGYTF.